In this sample, the clone carrying this TCR beta chain turned up a few times. The sample is drawn from a study of blood T cell repertoires in COVID-19. Across the whole study: Italy, Spain and the United States were the sources of the convalescent and acute COVID-19 samples. PBMCs, B-cell-depleted T cells, or T cells provided the cDNA or gDNA that made up the material.

Germline assignment: CDR1 ENHRY and CDR2 SYGVKD. The CDR3 covers 14 residues. The J segment lost 4 bases and the V segment lost 7 bases, leaving 6 bases of the junction unmatched. Sequencing used immunoSEQ multiplex PCR; TCRdb keeps in-frame clones, though not all of them. The repertoire holds roughly 72,000 clones, with around 90% as singletons. The TCR sequence derives from a human donor in a cohort sampled during active COVID-19. Material for sequencing was peripheral blood. This rearrangement joins TRBV10-3 to TRBJ2-3; 9 bases are a match to TRBD2. CDR3 loop: CAITIAGASDTQYF. The CDR3 nucleotides are TGTGCCATCACTATAGCGGGGGCATCAGATACGCAGTATTTT.